What follows are 2 T cell receptor beta chains derived from one specimen sequenced in a study of shared clonotypes between healthy human individuals. Naive CD8 cells were CD45RO-negative, positively selected for CCR7, excluding terminally differentiated effector memory CD45RA+ cells. Clones were read by immunoSEQ multiplex PCR, and TCRdb kept only the in-frame ones, dropping some. The sample holds 650,000 to 800,000 clones, roughly nine tenths seen once. The sample consisted of naive CD8+ T cells sorted from blood. All receptors come from a man younger than 40 in good health.

The V call is TRBV28, the J call TRBJ1-5; D is uncertain. The V and J ends lost 5 bases and 1 base respectively, with 12 bases between them. The length of the CDR3 is 15 residues. The V gene's germline CDR1 is MDHEN and CDR2 SYDVKM. The DNA of the CDR3 is TGTGCCAGCAGTGGGCCCGAAGGGAGCAATCAGCCCCAGCATTTT. Protein product: CASSGPEGSNQPQHF.

The CDR3, as DNA: TGTGCCAGCAGTTTTGGGCAGGGGACCTACCTCCACGAGCAGTACTTC. This sequence encodes CASSFGQGTYLHEQYF. The chain recombines TRBV28 with TRBJ2-7, with a tentative D call TRBD1 (6 bases). V was trimmed by 3 bases and J by 5 bases, leaving 20 bases between them. CDR3 length equals 16 residues. Germline lookup yields CDR1 MDHEN and CDR2 SYDVKM.